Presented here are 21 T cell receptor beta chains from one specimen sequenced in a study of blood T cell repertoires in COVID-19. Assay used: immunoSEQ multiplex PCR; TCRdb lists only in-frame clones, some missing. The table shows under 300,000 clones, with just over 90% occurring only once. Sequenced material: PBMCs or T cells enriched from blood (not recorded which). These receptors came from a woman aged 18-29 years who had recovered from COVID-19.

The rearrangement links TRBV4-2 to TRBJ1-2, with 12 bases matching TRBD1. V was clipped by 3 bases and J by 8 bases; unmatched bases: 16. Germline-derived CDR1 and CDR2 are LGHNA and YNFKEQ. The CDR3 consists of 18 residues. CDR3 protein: CASSHLPKSGTGGQGYTF. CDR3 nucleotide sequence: TGTGCCAGCAGCCACCTGCCTAAATCCGGGACAGGGGGCCAGGGCTACACCTTC.

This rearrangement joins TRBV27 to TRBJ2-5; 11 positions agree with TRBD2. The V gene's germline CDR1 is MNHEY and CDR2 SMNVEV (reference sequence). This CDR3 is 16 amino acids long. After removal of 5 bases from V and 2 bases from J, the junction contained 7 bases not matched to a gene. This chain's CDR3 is CASSLTSGKRQETQYF. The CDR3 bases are TGTGCCAGCAGTCTGACTAGCGGGAAGAGACAAGAGACCCAGTACTTC.

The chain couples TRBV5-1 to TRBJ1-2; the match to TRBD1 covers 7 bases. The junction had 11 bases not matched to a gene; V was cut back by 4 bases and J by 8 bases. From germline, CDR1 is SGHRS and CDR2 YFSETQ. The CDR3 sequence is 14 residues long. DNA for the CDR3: TGCGCCAGCAGCCACGGACAGGACCTCTGGGGCTACACCTTC. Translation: CASSHGQDLWGYTF.

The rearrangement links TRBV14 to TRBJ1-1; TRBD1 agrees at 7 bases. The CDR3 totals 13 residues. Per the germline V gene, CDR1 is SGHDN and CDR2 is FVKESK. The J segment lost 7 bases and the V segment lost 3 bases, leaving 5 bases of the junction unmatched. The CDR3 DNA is TGTGCCAGCAGCCATTCCTGGGACAGTGAAGCTTTCTTT. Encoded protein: CASSHSWDSEAFF.

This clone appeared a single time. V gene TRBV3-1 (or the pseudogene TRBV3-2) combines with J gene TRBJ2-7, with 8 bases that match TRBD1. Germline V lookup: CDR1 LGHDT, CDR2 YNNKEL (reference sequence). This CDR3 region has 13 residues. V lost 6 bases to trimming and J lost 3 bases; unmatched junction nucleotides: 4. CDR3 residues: CASSIGQGYEQYF. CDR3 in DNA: TGTGCCAGCAGTATCGGACAGGGCTACGAGCAGTACTTC.

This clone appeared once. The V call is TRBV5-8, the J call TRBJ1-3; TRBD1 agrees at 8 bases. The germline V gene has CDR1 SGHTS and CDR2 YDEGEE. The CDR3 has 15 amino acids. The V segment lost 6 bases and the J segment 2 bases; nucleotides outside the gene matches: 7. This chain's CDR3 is CASTWGTGTGNTIYF. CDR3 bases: TGTGCCAGCACCTGGGGGACAGGAACTGGAAACACCATATATTTT. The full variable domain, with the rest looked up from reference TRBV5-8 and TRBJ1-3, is EAGVTQSPTHLIKTRGQQATLRCSPISGHTSVYWYQQALGLGLQFLLWYDEGEERNRGNFPPRFSGRQFPNYSSELNVNALELEDSALYLCASTWGTGTGNTIYFGEGSWLTVV.

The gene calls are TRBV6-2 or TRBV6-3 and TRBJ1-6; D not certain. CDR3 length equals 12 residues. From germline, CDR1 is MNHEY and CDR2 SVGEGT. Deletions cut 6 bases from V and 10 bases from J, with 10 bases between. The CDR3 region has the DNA TGTGCCAGCAGCGCCCCTGGCTCACCCCTCCACTTT. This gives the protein CASSAPGSPLHF.

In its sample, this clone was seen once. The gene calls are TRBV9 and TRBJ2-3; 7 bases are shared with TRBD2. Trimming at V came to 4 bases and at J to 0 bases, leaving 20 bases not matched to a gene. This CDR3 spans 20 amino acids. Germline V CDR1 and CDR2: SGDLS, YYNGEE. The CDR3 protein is CASSPGGRLAANPSTDTQYF. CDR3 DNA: TGTGCCAGCAGCCCCGGCGGGCGGCTAGCGGCCAACCCAAGCACAGATACGCAGTATTTT.

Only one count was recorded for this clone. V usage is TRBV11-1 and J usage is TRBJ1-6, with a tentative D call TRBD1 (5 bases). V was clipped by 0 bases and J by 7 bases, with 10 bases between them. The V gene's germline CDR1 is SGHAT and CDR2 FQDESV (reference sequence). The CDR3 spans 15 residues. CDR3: CASSLAGVGNSPLHF. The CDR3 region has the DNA TGTGCCAGCAGCTTAGCAGGGGTCGGCAATTCACCCCTCCACTTT.

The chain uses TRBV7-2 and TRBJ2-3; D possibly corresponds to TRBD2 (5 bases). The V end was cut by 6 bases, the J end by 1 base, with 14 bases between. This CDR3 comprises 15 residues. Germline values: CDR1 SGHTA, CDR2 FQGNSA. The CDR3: CASRSGDLRTDTQYF. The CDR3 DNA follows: TGTGCCAGCAGATCCGGGGATCTACGCACAGATACGCAGTATTTT.

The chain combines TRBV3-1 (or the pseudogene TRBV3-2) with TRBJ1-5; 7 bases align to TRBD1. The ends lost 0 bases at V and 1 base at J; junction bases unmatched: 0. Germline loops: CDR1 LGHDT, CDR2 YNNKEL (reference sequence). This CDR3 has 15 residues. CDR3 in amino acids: CASSQEDRSNQPQHF. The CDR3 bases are TGTGCCAGCAGCCAAGAGGACAGGAGCAATCAGCCCCAGCATTTT.

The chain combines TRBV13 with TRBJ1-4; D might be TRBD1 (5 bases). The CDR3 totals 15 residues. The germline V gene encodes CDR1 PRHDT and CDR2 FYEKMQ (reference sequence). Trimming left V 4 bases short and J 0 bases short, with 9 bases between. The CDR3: CASSSLTATNEKLFF. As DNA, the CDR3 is TGTGCCAGCAGCTCATTGACAGCAACTAATGAAAAACTGTTTTTT.

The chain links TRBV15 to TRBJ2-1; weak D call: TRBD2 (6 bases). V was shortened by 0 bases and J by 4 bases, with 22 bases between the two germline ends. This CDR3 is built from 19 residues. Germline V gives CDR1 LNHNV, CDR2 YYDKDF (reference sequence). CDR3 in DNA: TGTGCCACCAGCAGAGAGGGTCCTATACAGCGGGCCGGTTACAATGAGCAGTTCTTC. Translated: CATSREGPIQRAGYNEQFF.

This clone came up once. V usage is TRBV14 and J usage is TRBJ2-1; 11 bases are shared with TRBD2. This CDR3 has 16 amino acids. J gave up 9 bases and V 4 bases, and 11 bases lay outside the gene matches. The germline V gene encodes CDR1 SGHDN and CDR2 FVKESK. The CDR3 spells CASSPLTSGRTPEQFF. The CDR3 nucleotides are TGTGCCAGCAGCCCACTCACTAGCGGGAGAACCCCTGAGCAGTTCTTC.

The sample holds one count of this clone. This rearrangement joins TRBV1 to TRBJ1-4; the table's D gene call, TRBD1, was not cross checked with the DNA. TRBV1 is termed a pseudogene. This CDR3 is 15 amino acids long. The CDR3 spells CTSSLRGTANEKLFF. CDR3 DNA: TGCACCAGCAGCCTCAGGGGTACGGCTAATGAAAAACTGTTTTTT.

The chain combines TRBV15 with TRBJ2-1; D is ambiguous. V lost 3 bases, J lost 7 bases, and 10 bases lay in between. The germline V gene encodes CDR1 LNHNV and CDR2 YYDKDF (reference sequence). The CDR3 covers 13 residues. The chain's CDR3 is CATSSVDRNEQFF. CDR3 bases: TGTGCCACCAGCAGCGTAGATCGGAATGAGCAGTTCTTC.

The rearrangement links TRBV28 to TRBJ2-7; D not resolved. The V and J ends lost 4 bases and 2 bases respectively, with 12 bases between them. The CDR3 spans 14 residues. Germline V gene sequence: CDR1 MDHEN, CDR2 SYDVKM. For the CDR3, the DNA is TGTGCCAGCAGTTACTCTATTCCGACCTACGAGCAGTACTTC. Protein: CASSYSIPTYEQYF.

The CDR3 region has the DNA TGCGCCAGCAGCGTGGGCGGGGGATACACTGAAGCTTTCTTT. Amino acids: CASSVGGGYTEAFF. The chain employs TRBV5-1 and TRBJ1-1; possible D gene TRBD1, 5 bases. This CDR3 contains 14 residues. V was shortened by 4 bases and J by 3 bases, with 13 bases between the two germline ends. In germline, CDR1 is SGHRS, CDR2 YFSETQ.

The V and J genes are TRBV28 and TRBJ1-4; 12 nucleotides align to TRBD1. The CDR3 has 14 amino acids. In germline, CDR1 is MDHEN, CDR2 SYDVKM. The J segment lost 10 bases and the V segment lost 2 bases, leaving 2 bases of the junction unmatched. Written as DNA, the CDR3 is TGTGCCAGCAGTTTAGGGACAGGGGGCCGAAAACTGTTTTTT. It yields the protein CASSLGTGGRKLFF.

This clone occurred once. CDR3 nucleotide sequence: TGTGCCAGCAGCCAATCGCCAGCAACTAATGAAAAACTGTTTTTT. The encoded protein is CASSQSPATNEKLFF. The chain carries TRBV16 and TRBJ1-4; D not resolved. CDR1 KGHSY and CDR2 FQNENV come from the germline V gene. CDR3 length equals 15 residues. V was cut by 0 bases and J by 0 bases, with 5 bases left in between.

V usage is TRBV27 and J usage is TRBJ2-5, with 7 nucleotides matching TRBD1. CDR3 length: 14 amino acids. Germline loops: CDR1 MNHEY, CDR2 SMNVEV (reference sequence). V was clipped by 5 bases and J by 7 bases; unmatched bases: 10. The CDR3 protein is CASSPGTELLTQYF. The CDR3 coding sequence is TGTGCCAGCAGTCCCGGGACAGAGCTTTTGACCCAGTACTTC.